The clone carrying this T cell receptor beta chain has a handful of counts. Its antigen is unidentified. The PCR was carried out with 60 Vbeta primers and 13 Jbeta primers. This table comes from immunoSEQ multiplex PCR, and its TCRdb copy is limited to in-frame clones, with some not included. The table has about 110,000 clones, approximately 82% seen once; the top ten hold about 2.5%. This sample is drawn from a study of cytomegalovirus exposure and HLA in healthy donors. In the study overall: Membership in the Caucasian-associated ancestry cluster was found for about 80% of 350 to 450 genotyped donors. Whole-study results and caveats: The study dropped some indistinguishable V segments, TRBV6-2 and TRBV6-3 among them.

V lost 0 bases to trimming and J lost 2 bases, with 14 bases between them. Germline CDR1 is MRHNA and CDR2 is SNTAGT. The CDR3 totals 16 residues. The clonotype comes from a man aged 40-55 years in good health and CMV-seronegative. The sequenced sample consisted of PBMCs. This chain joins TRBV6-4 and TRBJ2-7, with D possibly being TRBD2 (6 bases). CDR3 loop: CASSDSRGLSPYEQYF. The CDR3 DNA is TGTGCCAGCAGTGACTCGAGGGGACTCTCTCCCTACGAGCAGTACTTC.